This T cell receptor beta chain was found in a study of cytomegalovirus exposure and HLA in healthy donors. Study results and caveats: Under in vitro conditions, a few CMV-associated chains were confirmed as specific for CMV antigens.

The V segment lost 1 base and the J segment 6 bases; nucleotides outside the gene matches: 5. The germline CDR1 and CDR2 sequences are KGHSH and LQKENI. The CDR3 totals 15 residues. In the case of this clone: Its antigen is still unknown.

A multiplex PCR was run with 60 Vbeta primers and 13 Jbeta primers. The assay was immunoSEQ multiplex PCR, and TCRdb's table has in-frame clones only and misses some. The sample includes under 75,000 clones. The V call is TRBV18, the J call TRBJ2-2; 7 bases map to TRBD1. This receptor was obtained from a female donor in good health and CMV-seropositive. Sample: PBMCs. CDR3 sequence reads: CASSPLRDSAGELFF. Written as DNA, the CDR3 is TGTGCCAGCTCACCACTCCGGGACAGTGCCGGGGAGCTGTTTTTT.